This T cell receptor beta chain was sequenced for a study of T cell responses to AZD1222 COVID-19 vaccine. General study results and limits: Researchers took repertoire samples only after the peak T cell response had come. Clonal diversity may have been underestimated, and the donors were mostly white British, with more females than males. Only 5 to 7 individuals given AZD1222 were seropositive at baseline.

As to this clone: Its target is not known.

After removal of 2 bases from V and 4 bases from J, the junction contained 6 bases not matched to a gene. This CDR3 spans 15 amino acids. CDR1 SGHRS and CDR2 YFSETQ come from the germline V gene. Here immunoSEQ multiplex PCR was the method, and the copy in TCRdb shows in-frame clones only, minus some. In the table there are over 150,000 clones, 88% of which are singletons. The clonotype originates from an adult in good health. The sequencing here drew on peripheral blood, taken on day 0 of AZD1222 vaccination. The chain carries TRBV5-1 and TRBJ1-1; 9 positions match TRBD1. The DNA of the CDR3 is TGCGCCAGCAGCTTACAGGGGGCATTTGGCACTGAAGCTTTCTTT. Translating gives CASSLQGAFGTEAFF.